This passage covers 20 T cell receptor beta chains from one sample sequenced in a study of CD8 T cells in Susac syndrome. An input of roughly 0.5 to 1 ug of RNA was subjected to reverse transcription using random hexamers. TCRdb re-called the immunoSEQ multiplex PCR reads with MiXCR, one entry per CDR3 protein. The sample contains 150,000 to 200,000 distinct CDR3 sequences, approximately 96% of which appear only once. The specimen was CD4+ T cells from PBMCs. Receptor source: a human donor with multiple sclerosis.

CDR3 amino acids: CSGSDRGDTEAFF. The DNA for the CDR3 is TGCAGCGGATCGGACAGGGGAGACACTGAAGCTTTCTTT. The chain has TRBV29-1 and TRBJ1-1; 9 nucleotides align to TRBD1. With V trimmed by 7 bases and J by 3 bases, 6 bases remained unmatched. The CDR3 runs to 13 residues. Germline CDR1 reads SQVTM; CDR2 reads ANQGSEA.

The V and J genes are TRBV20-1 and TRBJ2-7; D is ambiguous. The CDR3 spans 15 residues. Looked up from germline, CDR1 is DFQATT and CDR2 is SNEGSKA (reference sequence). Trimming shortened V by 0 bases and J by 1 base, and 13 bases separated the two germline ends. For the CDR3, the DNA is TGCAGTGCTAGAGATAATGCAGGCACATCCTACGAGCAGTACTTC. Translated, it gives CSARDNAGTSYEQYF.

The chain joins TRBV2 to TRBJ2-7; tentative D call: TRBD2 (5 bases). Deletions cut 11 bases from V and 4 bases from J, with 15 bases between. This CDR3 comprises 12 residues. Per germline, CDR1 SNHLY and CDR2 FYNNEI. CDR3 DNA sequence: TGTGCCGGACGGACTGACTCTTACGAGCAGTACTTC. This gives the protein CAGRTDSYEQYF.

The chain joins TRBV9 to TRBJ2-2; D gene unclear. Germline values: CDR1 SGDLS, CDR2 YYNGEE. This CDR3 is built from 15 residues. The V and J ends lost 0 bases and 4 bases respectively, with 10 bases between them. The CDR3 sequence is CASSVAQDTTGELFF. The CDR3 DNA sequence: TGTGCCAGCAGCGTAGCCCAGGATACCACCGGGGAGCTGTTTTTT.

The chain has TRBV5-1 and TRBJ2-1, with D hard to call. Germline-derived CDR1 and CDR2 are SGHRS and YFSETQ. V lost 4 bases to trimming and J lost 4 bases, with 12 bases between them. This CDR3 contains 14 residues. The CDR3 region is CASSRAFPYNEQFF. The CDR3 coding sequence is TGCGCCAGCAGCAGGGCCTTCCCGTACAATGAGCAGTTCTTC. The full variable domain, in which reference TRBV5-1 and TRBJ2-1 provide the parts outside the CDR3, is KAGVTQTPRYLIKTRGQQVTLSCSPISGHRSVSWYQQTPGQGLQFLFEYFSETQRNKGNFPGRFSGRQFSNSRSEMNVSTLELGDSALYLCASSRAFPYNEQFFGPGTRLTVL.

The chain has TRBV30 and TRBJ2-7, with 9 bases aligning to TRBD1. Trimming took 2 bases from V and 2 from J; bases not matched to a gene: 13. CDR1 GTSNPN and CDR2 SVGIG come from the germline V gene (reference sequence). The CDR3 is made up of 17 amino acids. The CDR3 sequence: CAWSLRVGTGSTYEQYF. The CDR3 DNA sequence: TGTGCCTGGAGTCTACGTGTGGGGACAGGGTCCACCTACGAGCAGTACTTC.

This clonotype was picked up one time. The chain couples TRBV10-2 to TRBJ2-1, with D perhaps being TRBD1 or TRBD2 (5 bases each). In germline, CDR1 is WSHSY, CDR2 SAAADI. The CDR3 contains 15 residues. Trimming took off 3 bases at V and 2 bases at J, with 11 bases between the two ends. The CDR3 nucleotides read TGCGCCAGCAGTGAAGAGGGGCAGACCTACAATGAGCAGTTCTTC. Its protein is CASSEEGQTYNEQFF.

This sequence joins TRBV20-1 and TRBJ2-5; D perhaps matches TRBD2 (5 bases). V was pared by 1 base and J by 0 bases, with 6 bases between. This CDR3 region has 13 residues. In germline, CDR1 is DFQATT, CDR2 SNEGSKA (reference sequence). CDR3 amino acids: CSARGGYQETQYF. The CDR3 DNA sequence: TGCAGTGCTAGAGGCGGGTACCAAGAGACCCAGTACTTC.

The V gene is TRBV5-1, the J gene TRBJ1-2; no reliable D call. The CDR3 totals 14 residues. Between the trimmed V and J ends, which lost 0 bases and 3 bases, there was a span of 9 bases. Germline V gene sequence: CDR1 SGHRS, CDR2 YFSETQ. CDR3 bases: TGCGCCAGCAGCTTGGGAGGCAGAGACTATGGCTACACCTTC. This translates into CASSLGGRDYGYTF. Based on the CDR3 plus reference TRBV5-1 and TRBJ1-2, the full variable domain is KAGVTQTPRYLIKTRGQQVTLSCSPISGHRSVSWYQQTPGQGLQFLFEYFSETQRNKGNFPGRFSGRQFSNSRSEMNVSTLELGDSALYLCASSLGGRDYGYTFGSGTRLTVV.

This chain's CDR3 is CASSPGGPLNNEQFF. The CDR3 nucleotides read TGTGCCAGCAGCCCAGGGGGTCCCTTGAACAATGAGCAGTTCTTC. The rearrangement uses TRBV9 and TRBJ2-1, with 7 nucleotides matching TRBD1. V trimming: 4 bases; J trimming: 5 bases; junction bases outside the gene matches: 9. The CDR3 has 15 amino acids. Germline CDR1 and CDR2: SGDLS and YYNGEE.

The genes are TRBV9 and TRBJ2-5; no clear D. Germline V CDR1 and CDR2: SGDLS, YYNGEE. V dropped 1 base and J dropped 1 base, with 5 bases sitting between them. The CDR3 length is 13 residues. CDR3 amino acids: CASSVRFQETQYF. The CDR3, as DNA: TGTGCCAGCAGCGTAAGATTCCAAGAGACCCAGTACTTC.

The chain carries TRBV3-1 and TRBJ1-2; D gene uncertain. V shed 0 bases and J shed 8 bases, with 10 bases lying between them. CDR1 is LGHDT and CDR2 is YNNKEL in the germline V gene (reference sequence). This CDR3 has 13 residues. The chain's CDR3 is CASSQDGGRGYTF. The CDR3 DNA reads TGTGCCAGCAGCCAAGATGGCGGAAGAGGCTACACCTTC.

J is TRBJ1-2 and V is TRBV7-9, with 11 bases identical to TRBD1. Germline lookup yields CDR1 SEHNR and CDR2 FQNEAQ (reference sequence). V was pared by 3 bases and J by 14 bases, with 2 bases of the junction left unmatched. The CDR3 is 11 residues long. The chain's CDR3 is CASSFGTGGTF. The CDR3 DNA reads TGTGCCAGCAGCTTCGGGACAGGGGGTACCTTC.

The CDR3 bases are TGTGCCAGCAGCCAAGATACGGAGAATCCCCACTACGAGCAGTACTTC. Encoded protein: CASSQDTENPHYEQYF. The rearrangement joins TRBV4-2 to TRBJ2-7; D is uncertain. Germline assignment: CDR1 LGHNA and CDR2 YNFKEQ. V was trimmed by 0 bases and J by 3 bases, leaving 15 bases between them. CDR3 length: 16 amino acids.

V gene TRBV9 combines with J gene TRBJ2-1, with TRBD2 matching 12 bases. This CDR3 contains 16 residues. After removal of 2 bases from V and 7 bases from J, the junction contained 7 bases not matched to a gene. The germline gives CDR1 SGDLS, CDR2 YYNGEE. CDR3 nucleotide sequence: TGTGCCAGCAGCGTGACGGCTAGCGGGGGGGTTAATGAGCAGTTCTTC. Translation gives CASSVTASGGVNEQFF.

As DNA, the CDR3 is TGTGCCAGCAGGCTTCCGGGACAGGGGACGGTGGAACAGCCCCAGCATTTT. Translating gives CASRLPGQGTVEQPQHF. V usage is TRBV6-1 and J usage is TRBJ1-5; 10 nucleotides align to TRBD1. This CDR3 comprises 17 residues. Germline V gene data show CDR1 as MNHNS and CDR2 as SASEGT. Trimming removed 6 bases from V and 7 bases from J; junction bases left unmatched: 15.

J is TRBJ1-5 and V is TRBV7-6; tentative D call: TRBD1 (5 bases). The CDR3 runs 13 residues. Germline V gene data show CDR1 as SGHVS and CDR2 as FNYEAQ. The CDR3 loop is CAVGWGCDQPQHF. DNA for the CDR3: TGTGCAGTAGGGTGGGGGTGCGATCAGCCCCAGCATTTT.

The J gene is TRBJ2-7, the V gene TRBV4-1, with 7 bases matching TRBD1. The V segment lost 5 bases and the J segment 1 base; nucleotides outside the gene matches: 11. There are 16 residues in the CDR3. Germline V gives CDR1 MGHRA, CDR2 YSYEKL. CDR3 sequence reads: CASSKAPGQQSYEQYF. CDR3 sequence (DNA): TGCGCCAGCAGCAAAGCACCGGGACAGCAGTCCTACGAGCAGTACTTC.

The chain couples TRBV30 to TRBJ1-2, with D possibly matching TRBD1 (5 bases). Germline V gene lookup returns CDR1 GTSNPN and CDR2 SVGIG (reference sequence). The CDR3 has 13 residues. Trimming took 0 bases from V and 8 from J, leaving 13 bases between them. This CDR3 reads CAWSVDPGPGYTF. The CDR3 DNA follows: TGTGCCTGGAGTGTAGACCCGGGGCCGGGCTACACCTTC.

This sequence joins TRBV7-2 and TRBJ2-1; 12 bases agree with TRBD2. In germline, CDR1 is SGHTA, CDR2 FQGNSA. The CDR3 sequence is 15 residues long. Germline trimming cut 4 bases from V and 13 bases from J; bases unmatched to any gene: 11. CDR3 loop: CASSSSSGGALRQFF. The CDR3, as DNA: TGTGCCAGCAGCTCCTCTAGCGGGGGGGCCCTACGACAGTTCTTC.